The clone carrying this T cell receptor beta chain occurred many times. The source of the sample is a study of early T cells in non-severe SARS-CoV-2 infection. Study summary: With bulk RNA from unsorted whole blood as input, sequencing yielded unpaired chains.

The V end was cut by 3 bases, the J end by 5 bases, with 15 bases between. Germline CDR1 KGHDR, CDR2 SFDVKD. This CDR3 has 15 amino acids. Unique molecular identifiers were attached to individual cDNA molecules. TCRdb reanalysed the 5' RACE reads using MiXCR and keeps one entry per CDR3 protein. The table has more than 50,000 distinct CDR3 sequences, approximately 12% seen once; the top ten hold roughly a tenth. Source material: whole blood. This rearrangement joins TRBV24-1 to TRBJ1-2; D is possibly TRBD1 (5 bases). The receptor comes from an adult who was a healthcare worker with PCR-confirmed SARS-CoV-2 infection or an uninfected control (not recorded which). The CDR3 DNA reads as TGTGCCACCAGTGATGGCTACGGGACGGAATATGGCTACACCTTC. It codes for CATSDGYGTEYGYTF.